Listed below are T cell receptor beta chains from one sample, sequenced in a study of response to subunit inactivated influenza vaccine. TCRdb analysed the RT-PCR reads with MiXCR anew, one entry per CDR3 protein. This sample has more than 400,000 distinct CDR3 sequences, with roughly 9.8% found just once. Sequenced material: PBMCs from blood, taken roughly 46 days after vaccination. The receptors were sampled from a man aged 45-65 years who received an inactivated influenza vaccine. CDR3s include the opening cysteine and the closing phenylalanine or tryptophan. Fields, in order: CDR3 protein, J gene, D gene, clone size, V gene. A D gene is named only where the DNA matches it firmly. Some rows mark clone size as missing; the rest say once, few, many or name a class of expanded clone.

cdr3_aa: CSAGGQPQHF
j_call: TRBJ1-5
d_call: .
clone_size: many
v_call: TRBV20-1

cdr3_aa: CASSRTSYEAGELFF
j_call: TRBJ2-2
d_call: TRBD2
clone_size: few
v_call: TRBV7-8

cdr3_aa: CASSFVDRGLHYNSPLHF
j_call: TRBJ1-6
d_call: TRBD1
clone_size: many
v_call: TRBV7-3

cdr3_aa: CSARDSYQETQYF
j_call: TRBJ2-5
d_call: .
clone_size: many
v_call: TRBV20-1

cdr3_aa: CASNPGLGGYEQYF
j_call: TRBJ2-7
d_call: .
clone_size: few
v_call: TRBV5-1

cdr3_aa: CSARVDSYSNQPQHF
j_call: TRBJ1-5
d_call: .
clone_size: many
v_call: TRBV20-1

cdr3_aa: CASSPNRHPYEQYF
j_call: TRBJ2-7
d_call: .
clone_size: few
v_call: TRBV7-9

cdr3_aa: CSANRAKGVGHYGYTF
j_call: TRBJ1-2
d_call: .
clone_size: .
v_call: TRBV20-1

cdr3_aa: CASSQDRSEQYF
j_call: TRBJ2-7
d_call: .
clone_size: .
v_call: TRBV4-2

cdr3_aa: CASSRLRADTQYF
j_call: TRBJ2-3
d_call: .
clone_size: .
v_call: TRBV9

cdr3_aa: CASSETDGMYEQFF
j_call: TRBJ2-1
d_call: .
clone_size: .
v_call: TRBV25-1

cdr3_aa: CSASPHEQYF
j_call: TRBJ2-7
d_call: .
clone_size: many
v_call: TRBV20-1

cdr3_aa: CSAAIGDTQYF
j_call: TRBJ2-3
d_call: .
clone_size: few
v_call: TRBV20-1

cdr3_aa: CASKYRGLVSGEAFF
j_call: TRBJ1-1
d_call: TRBD1
clone_size: few
v_call: TRBV28

cdr3_aa: CASSYGQGLNTEAFF
j_call: TRBJ1-1
d_call: .
clone_size: .
v_call: TRBV6-5

cdr3_aa: CASSHRRMSTDTQYF
j_call: TRBJ2-3
d_call: .
clone_size: .
v_call: TRBV6-5

cdr3_aa: CSARQTRYEQYF
j_call: TRBJ2-7
d_call: .
clone_size: many
v_call: TRBV20-1

cdr3_aa: CASTLPAGYNEQFF
j_call: TRBJ2-1
d_call: .
clone_size: few
v_call: TRBV7-8

cdr3_aa: CASSRGLAGGETQYF
j_call: TRBJ2-5
d_call: TRBD2
clone_size: many
v_call: TRBV7-6

cdr3_aa: CSARAPFLIEQYF
j_call: TRBJ2-7
d_call: .
clone_size: many
v_call: TRBV20-1

cdr3_aa: CASSRGWGANVLTF
j_call: TRBJ2-6
d_call: .
clone_size: few
v_call: TRBV6-1

cdr3_aa: CATNPQGLAGELFF
j_call: TRBJ2-2
d_call: TRBD1
clone_size: .
v_call: TRBV28

cdr3_aa: CSASGQNQETQYF
j_call: TRBJ2-5
d_call: .
clone_size: many
v_call: TRBV20-1

cdr3_aa: CASSLRLAVNTGELFF
j_call: TRBJ2-2
d_call: TRBD2
clone_size: .
v_call: TRBV5-1

cdr3_aa: CASSWVGFRVNTEAFF
j_call: TRBJ1-1
d_call: .
clone_size: .
v_call: TRBV12-3/TRBV12-4

cdr3_aa: CALVRGGGGLGEQYF
j_call: TRBJ2-7
d_call: .
clone_size: few
v_call: TRBV21-1

cdr3_aa: CASSPRQGPLHGYTF
j_call: TRBJ1-2
d_call: TRBD1
clone_size: few
v_call: TRBV12-3/TRBV12-4

cdr3_aa: CSASPTHEQYF
j_call: TRBJ2-7
d_call: .
clone_size: many
v_call: TRBV20-1

cdr3_aa: CASSPQGGGLEAFF
j_call: TRBJ1-1
d_call: .
clone_size: few
v_call: TRBV4-3

cdr3_aa: CASSRGSHYEQYF
j_call: TRBJ2-7
d_call: .
clone_size: .
v_call: TRBV6-2/TRBV6-3

cdr3_aa: CSAMGLADRLSTDTQYF
j_call: TRBJ2-3
d_call: TRBD2
clone_size: few
v_call: TRBV20-1

cdr3_aa: CASSLGQGAGDTQYF
j_call: TRBJ2-3
d_call: TRBD1
clone_size: once
v_call: TRBV27

cdr3_aa: CASSQEEFAQETQYF
j_call: TRBJ2-5
d_call: .
clone_size: .
v_call: TRBV16

cdr3_aa: CASSGDSNTEAFF
j_call: TRBJ1-1
d_call: TRBD1
clone_size: .
v_call: TRBV5-1

cdr3_aa: CASSLGGSKETQYF
j_call: TRBJ2-5
d_call: .
clone_size: few
v_call: TRBV5-1

cdr3_aa: CSVTAGRVYEQYF
j_call: TRBJ2-7
d_call: .
clone_size: .
v_call: TRBV29-1

cdr3_aa: CASSARTGGNIQYF
j_call: TRBJ2-4
d_call: TRBD1
clone_size: .
v_call: TRBV25-1

cdr3_aa: CASSPGRWGGNEQFF
j_call: TRBJ2-1
d_call: TRBD2
clone_size: .
v_call: TRBV7-9